This T cell receptor (beta chain) was identified in a study of T cell clones after liver transplantation. Study-level results: Post-transplant, graft-donor-reactive CD4 TCRbeta sequences in blood dropped significantly in 5 of 8 subjects.

Sequenced by immunoSEQ multiplex PCR; TCRdb stores in-frame clones only, minus some. The repertoire includes more than 15,000 clones, over 75% of them detected once, and 10% to 15% sits in the top ten. Points on this clone: Its antigen is still unknown.

This CDR3 contains 15 residues. With V trimmed by 0 bases and J by 1 base, 1 base remained unmatched. Per the germline V gene, CDR1 is MNHEY and CDR2 is SMNVEV (reference sequence). This TCR was sampled from a human donor who received a liver transplant. The V and J genes are TRBV27 and TRBJ1-1; 8 bases are shared with TRBD1. The sample here was CD8+ T cells from blood, taken before liver transplant. CDR3 bases: TGTGCCAGCAGTTTATCAGGGACAGGGAACACTGAAGCTTTCTTT. Translation gives CASSLSGTGNTEAFF.